The clone carrying this TCR beta chain was detected a few times. What it binds is not known. The sample is drawn from a study of response to subunit inactivated influenza vaccine. Study results and caveats: There was a suggestion from the authors that each seasonal influenza vaccination recruits few new T cells.

TCRdb re-analysed the RT-PCR reads in MiXCR, keeping a single row per CDR3 protein. Of roughly 550,000 distinct CDR3 sequences in the sample, around 25% are singletons; the top ten hold 2.8%. Germline V gene lookup returns CDR1 DFQATT and CDR2 SNEGSKA (reference sequence). The CDR3 spans 14 residues. The germline V and J ends were trimmed by 2 bases and 0 bases, with 8 bases remaining between them. The same data also contributed to another study, on T cells expressing NK-cell markers. That report notes: In generating TCR beta cDNA, 5'RACE template switching with UMIs was used. Over 5 donors carried dominant NKG2C+ clonotypes that made up roughly 1.0-7.0% of their CD8+ T cells. These clonotypes additionally ranked first within the CD3+CD56-NKG2C+ fraction of several donors.

Sequenced material: CD4+ T cells sorted from PBMCs, taken about 12 days after vaccination. The J gene is TRBJ1-5, the V gene TRBV20-1; possibly TRBD1 for D (6 bases). This clonotype originated in a man over 45 who received an inactivated influenza vaccine. CDR3 amino acids: CSARQGNSNQPQHF. CDR3 DNA sequence: TGCAGTGCTAGACAGGGGAATAGCAATCAGCCCCAGCATTTT.